This T cell receptor (beta chain) was recovered during a study of T cell responses to AZD1222 COVID-19 vaccine. This CDR3 has 13 residues. Germline CDR1 reads MNHEY; CDR2 reads SVGAGI. V shed 6 bases and J shed 10 bases, with 13 bases lying between them. Clones were sequenced by immunoSEQ multiplex PCR, and TCRdb holds only the in-frame ones, with some missing. The top ten hold roughly 12% of the sample, which has around 170,000 clones, about 86% seen once. The receptor was derived from an adult who received the AZD1222 COVID-19 vaccine. The source was peripheral blood, collected 28 days after the second AZD1222 dose. V gene TRBV6-5 combines with J gene TRBJ1-6, with a tentative D call TRBD1 (5 bases). This CDR3 reads CASSRGGDSPLHF. The CDR3 DNA follows: TGTGCCAGCAGCCGGGGGGGGGACTCACCCCTCCACTTT.